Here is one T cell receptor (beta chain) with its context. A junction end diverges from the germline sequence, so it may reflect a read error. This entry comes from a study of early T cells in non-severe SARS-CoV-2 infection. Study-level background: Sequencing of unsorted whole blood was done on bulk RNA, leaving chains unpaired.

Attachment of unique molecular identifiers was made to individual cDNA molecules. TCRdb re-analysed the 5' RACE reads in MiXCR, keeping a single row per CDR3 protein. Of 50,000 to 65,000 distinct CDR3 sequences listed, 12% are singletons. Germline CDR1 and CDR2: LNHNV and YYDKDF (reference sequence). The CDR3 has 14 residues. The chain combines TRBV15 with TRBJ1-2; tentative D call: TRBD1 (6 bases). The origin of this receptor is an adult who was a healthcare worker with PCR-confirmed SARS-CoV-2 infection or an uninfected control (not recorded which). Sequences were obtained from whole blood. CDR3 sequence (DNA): TGTACCACCAGCAGAGTGGCCAGGGGAAGTGGCTACACCTTC. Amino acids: CTTSRVARGSGYTF.